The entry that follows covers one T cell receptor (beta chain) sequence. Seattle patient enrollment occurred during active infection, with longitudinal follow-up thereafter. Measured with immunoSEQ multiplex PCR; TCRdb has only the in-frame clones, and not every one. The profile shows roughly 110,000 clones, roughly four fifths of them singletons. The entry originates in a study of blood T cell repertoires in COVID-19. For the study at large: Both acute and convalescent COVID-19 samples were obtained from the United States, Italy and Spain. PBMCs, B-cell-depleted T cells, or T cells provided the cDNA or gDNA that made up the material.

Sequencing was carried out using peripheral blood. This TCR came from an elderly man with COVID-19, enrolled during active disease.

The CDR3 sequence: CASSPYERGGANEQFF. The CDR3 bases are TGTGCCAGCAGCCCCTACGAAAGGGGTGGGGCCAATGAGCAGTTCTTC. V is TRBV21-1 and J is TRBJ2-1; the listed D gene, TRBD1, was not tested against the DNA. TRBV21-1 is a listed pseudogene. The CDR3 consists of 16 residues.